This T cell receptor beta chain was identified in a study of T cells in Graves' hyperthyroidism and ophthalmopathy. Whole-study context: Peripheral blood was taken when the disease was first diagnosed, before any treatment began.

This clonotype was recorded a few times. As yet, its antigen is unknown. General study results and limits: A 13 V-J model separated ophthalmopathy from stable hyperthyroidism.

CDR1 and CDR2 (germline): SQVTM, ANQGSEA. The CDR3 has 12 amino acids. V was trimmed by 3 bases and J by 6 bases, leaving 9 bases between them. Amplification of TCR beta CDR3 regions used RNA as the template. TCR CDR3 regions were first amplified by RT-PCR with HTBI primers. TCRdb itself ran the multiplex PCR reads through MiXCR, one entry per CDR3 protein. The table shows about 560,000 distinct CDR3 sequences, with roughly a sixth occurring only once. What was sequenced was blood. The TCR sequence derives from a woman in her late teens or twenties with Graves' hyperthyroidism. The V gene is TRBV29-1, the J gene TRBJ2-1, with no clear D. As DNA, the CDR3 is TGCAGCGTTGAGGGCCATGCCAATGAGCAGTTCTTC. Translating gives CSVEGHANEQFF.